The text below deals with one T cell receptor beta chain. The antigen this receptor binds is unknown. Base qualities are not at hand, and no much larger clone is one base apart. CDR3 length: 16 amino acids, cysteine to phenylalanine. Left in the record is the CDR3 DNA by itself, 48 bases read in frame from the first base. Per the germline V gene (reference sequence), LNHNV is the CDR1 and YYDKDF is the CDR2. Trimming takes 0 bases from V and 4 bases from J, and the germline ends sit 14 bases apart. The sample is drawn from a study of cytomegalovirus exposure and HLA in healthy donors (dated by TCRdb to 2016 to 2017). Regarding the study in general: The 670 or so repertoires of the first cohort and the approximately 110 validation repertoires were produced on the same platform, according to a later analysis. The study aimed to test whether signatures of past pathogen exposure could be identified by cataloging public T cell receptors. Along with the approximately 700-subject first cohort, a separate validation cohort of some 130 different subjects was used. The study combined high-throughput TCR immunosequencing, statistical association of individual TCRs with disease status, and machine learning to predict cytomegalovirus infection status. The paper's findings and limits, for the study overall: The classifier was reported to diagnose cytomegalovirus status with high specificity and sensitivity in both the original cohort and the validation cohort. Across donors, most TCR sequences were observed very rarely, whereas some public TCRs were present in many individuals. The study gave a list of about 160 TCR beta chains associated with cytomegalovirus. It was suggested by the authors that the approach could potentially be generalized to other disease states and immunological phenotypes. A few of the identified cytomegalovirus-associated TCR beta chains were confirmed in vitro to be specific for cytomegalovirus antigens. Of the cluster scores, 85% to 95% were above 0 in a later analysis, which found that TCRs clustered in the first cohort also tended to co-occur in the 95 to 150 validation repertoires. A later analysis had no HLA typing for the validation cohort, so co-occurrence there was scored across all 120 repertoires.

Libraries were built with the immunoSEQ multiplex PCR assay. The study's processing was this. A statistical classification framework was built to diagnose cytomegalovirus status from the catalog of TCR beta chain sequences. What TCRdb holds here is the immuneACCESS table cut down to in-frame rearrangements. Part of the clones is not present; checked against another copy, under half of the missing clones reflect an unresolved V gene, and the others are unexplained. That table is the source of V, J and clone size, and D and trimming were worked out from the DNA. The sample has about 160,000 clones on record, 85% to 90% of them singletons. The ten largest account for approximately 3% of the sample. Donors formed part of the validation cohort, which comprised 120 subjects and was distinct from the first cohort of fewer than 750 subjects.

Recombination joined TRBV15 with TRBJ2-3; matching of 6 bases hints at TRBD2 as the D gene. Material: PBMCs. The source is a young man in good health and CMV-seronegative. The DNA is TGTGCCACCAGCAGAGATCGGGCTAGCGTTGCAGATACGCAGTATTTT. Its coded protein is CATSRDRASVADTQYF.